This T cell receptor (beta chain) was profiled in a study of Graves' ophthalmopathy and Graves' hyperthyroidism. Regarding the study as a whole: Discrimination between ophthalmopathy and stable hyperthyroidism by a 13-signature model showed about 88% sensitivity and roughly 81% specificity.

This clonotype was counted many times. No antigen is known for it. In donors with ophthalmopathy, activity was moderate-to-severe, with CAS ≥3, NOSPECS ≥4 and duration under 3 months. Researchers took RNA transcripts and amplified TCR beta CDR3 regions from them. First-round RT-PCR with HTBI primers preceded a second-round multiplex PCR. TCRdb fed the multiplex PCR reads into MiXCR, producing one record per CDR3 protein. The data contain 170,000 or so distinct CDR3 sequences, under 40% of them seen just once; the ten biggest clones take up around 5.8%. Sequenced input: peripheral blood. The source of this sequence is a middle-aged woman with Graves' ophthalmopathy.

The CDR3 is CASSITGLVNTEAFF. In DNA, the CDR3 is TGTGCCAGTAGTATTACGGGATTGGTGAACACTGAAGCTTTCTTT. V gene TRBV19 combines with J gene TRBJ1-1; no reliable D call. The germline V and J ends were trimmed by 3 bases and 0 bases, with 11 bases remaining between them. The germline V gene has CDR1 LNHDA and CDR2 SQIVND (reference sequence). The CDR3 totals 15 residues.